This passage covers 20 T cell receptor beta chains from one sample sequenced in a study of PD-L1 blockade in urothelial cancer. Time point meaning: pretreatment peripheral blood. The repertoire was sequenced with immunoSEQ multiplex PCR; TCRdb's copy has only in-frame clones and lacks some. The sample records 50,000 to 55,000 clones, roughly 82% being singletons. The input for sequencing was PBMCs, taken around atezolizumab (anti-PD-L1) treatment. These receptors all stem from a man aged 50-60 years with urothelial cancer.

J is TRBJ2-7 and V is TRBV11-2; no firm D call. Germline CDR1 SGHAT, CDR2 FQNNGV. V dropped 7 bases and J dropped 0 bases, with 16 bases sitting between them. The length of the CDR3 is 15 residues. The CDR3 loop reads CASTTTDKSSYEQYF. The DNA for the CDR3 is TGTGCCAGCACCACGACCGACAAGAGCTCCTACGAGCAGTACTTC.

The chain has TRBV19 and TRBJ2-5; no clear D. V was trimmed by 3 bases and J by 5 bases, leaving 13 bases between them. CDR1 is LNHDA, CDR2 SQIVND, per germline (reference sequence). This CDR3 has 14 residues. This CDR3 reads CASSIVGIPETQYF. The DNA of the CDR3 is TGTGCCAGTAGTATCGTGGGCATCCCCGAGACCCAGTACTTC.

This clone was seen just once. In the same sample, other DNA sequences code for this CDR3. V usage is TRBV28 and J usage is TRBJ1-2; a weak D match, TRBD1 (5 bases). Germline assignment: CDR1 MDHEN and CDR2 SYDVKM. The CDR3 runs 12 residues. V lost 4 bases to trimming and J lost 4 bases, with 7 bases between them. CDR3 DNA: TGTGCCAGCAGTTACAGGAGCTATGGCTACACCTTC. Encoded protein: CASSYRSYGYTF.

The DNA for the CDR3 is TGTGCCAGCAGCCCGCCTACAGGGGTCCGAACTGAAGCTTTCTTT. The encoded protein is CASSPPTGVRTEAFF. The V and J genes are TRBV6-5 and TRBJ1-1, with TRBD1 matching 7 bases. V shed 6 bases and J 5 bases; nucleotides not matched to a gene: 12. CDR1 and CDR2 from the germline V gene are MNHEY and SVGAGI. The CDR3 loop spans 15 amino acids.

The chain links TRBV6-1 to TRBJ2-7, with no clear D. Germline V gene data show CDR1 as MNHNS and CDR2 as SASEGT. CDR3 length: 11 amino acids. With 10 bases removed from V and 6 bases from J, the gap between germline ends came to 13 bases. The CDR3 nucleotides read TGTGCCACCCTCAAAATGCGCGAGCAGTACTTC. Protein: CATLKMREQYF.

In its sample, this clone was seen once. The chain joins TRBV5-6 to TRBJ2-7; 11 nucleotides line up with TRBD2. Germline V gene data show CDR1 as SGHDT and CDR2 as YYEEEE. The CDR3 contains 14 residues. V was clipped by 6 bases and J by 6 bases; unmatched bases: 8. The CDR3 bases are TGTGCCAGCACCCGACTAGCGGGATGGTTCGAGCAGTACTTC. As protein: CASTRLAGWFEQYF.

This chain links TRBV5-1 with TRBJ1-6; 7 positions match TRBD1. This CDR3 has 14 residues. J gave up 4 bases and V 6 bases, and 4 bases lay outside the gene matches. Looked up from germline, CDR1 is SGHRS and CDR2 is YFSETQ. The CDR3: CASTLGQYNSPLHF. As DNA, the CDR3 is TGCGCCAGCACCCTGGGACAGTATAATTCACCCCTCCACTTT.

The chain combines TRBV19 with TRBJ1-1, with D maybe TRBD1 (6 bases). V was pared by 2 bases and J by 1 base, with 8 bases between. This CDR3 comprises 14 residues. Germline CDR1 reads LNHDA; CDR2 reads SQIVND (reference sequence). CDR3 region: CASSIQGWNTEAFF. As DNA, the CDR3 is TGTGCCAGTAGTATACAGGGGTGGAACACTGAAGCTTTCTTT.

This chain joins TRBV4-3 and TRBJ2-7; 8 positions match TRBD1. There are 17 residues in the CDR3. V gave up 3 bases and J gave up 0 bases; unmatched junction bases: 10. Germline-derived CDR1 and CDR2 are LGHNA and YSLEER. The CDR3 DNA reads TGCGCCAGCAGCCACGCCGGACAGGGCGGAGGCTCCTACGAGCAGTACTTC. Translated: CASSHAGQGGGSYEQYF.

The table lists this clone with a few counts. This chain uses TRBV6-4 with TRBJ1-1, with D possibly matching TRBD1 (5 bases). This CDR3 has 13 amino acids. Germline loops: CDR1 MRHNA, CDR2 SNTAGT. V was clipped by 0 bases and J by 8 bases, with 10 bases between them. The CDR3 sequence is CASSDSPGLEAFF. CDR3 nucleotides: TGTGCCAGCAGTGACTCGCCAGGGTTGGAAGCTTTCTTT.

The chain combines TRBV21-1 with TRBJ2-2; the table gives TRBD2 as D, unverified against the DNA. TRBV21-1 is a known pseudogene. The CDR3 is made up of 17 amino acids. The CDR3 sequence: CASSKQLAGVTTGELFF. CDR3 nucleotide sequence: TGTGCCAGCAGCAAACAACTAGCGGGAGTAACCACCGGGGAGCTGTTTTTT.

This clone appeared a single time. The rearrangement uses TRBV11-2 and TRBJ2-7; D remains unclear. The V and J ends lost 3 bases and 3 bases respectively, with 6 bases between them. This CDR3 region has 12 residues. CDR1 and CDR2 from the germline V gene are SGHAT and FQNNGV. The CDR3 DNA is TGTGCCAGCAGCTTGGGCAGCTACGAGCAGTACTTC. It codes for CASSLGSYEQYF. The full variable domain, with the rest looked up from reference TRBV11-2 and TRBJ2-7, is EAGVAQSPRYKIIEKRQSVAFWCNPISGHATLYWYQQILGQGPKLLIQFQNNGVVDDSQLPKDRFSAERLKGVDSTLKIQPAKLEDSAVYLCASSLGSYEQYFGPGTRLTVT.

This clone has more than one count but fewer than ten. The rearrangement links TRBV27 to TRBJ2-3; TRBD2 matches at 7 bases. The CDR3 runs to 14 residues. J lost 2 bases, V lost 3 bases, and 2 bases had no gene match. Germline values: CDR1 MNHEY, CDR2 SMNVEV (reference sequence). In DNA form, the CDR3 reads TGTGCCAGCAGTTTTAGCGGGTCCACAGATACGCAGTATTTT. This encodes CASSFSGSTDTQYF.

About this clone itself: At one of its ends the junction is not consistent with the germline gene, which may arise from a read error. The rearrangement links TRBV28 to TRBJ2-2; 9 nucleotides align to TRBD1. This CDR3 is built from 19 residues. The germline V gene encodes CDR1 MDHEN and CDR2 SYDVKM. The CDR3 nucleotides read TGTGCCAGCACTTTACCCGGGACAGGGTCCCTCGCGAACACCGGGGAGCTGTTTTTT. This translates into CASTLPGTGSLANTGELFF.

This rearrangement joins TRBV6-1 to TRBJ1-5; a weak D match, TRBD1 (6 bases). The length of the CDR3 is 15 residues. Trimming shortened V by 3 bases and J by 2 bases, and 11 bases separated the two germline ends. From germline, CDR1 is MNHNS and CDR2 SASEGT. CDR3 nucleotide sequence: TGTGCCAGCAGTGAGGGCAACAGGGGCAATCAGCCCCAGCATTTT. It codes for CASSEGNRGNQPQHF.

This chain joins TRBV5-1 and TRBJ1-1; perhaps TRBD1 as D (5 bases). The germline CDR1 and CDR2 sequences are SGHRS and YFSETQ. Trimming cost V 7 bases and J 10 bases, with 17 bases left between them. This CDR3 region has 12 residues. In DNA form, the CDR3 reads TGCGCCAGCTCCCCCCAGGGATCATCAGCTTTCTTT. Amino acids: CASSPQGSSAFF.

This chain connects TRBV6-6 to TRBJ2-7; 9 nucleotides align to TRBD2. Per germline, CDR1 MNHNY and CDR2 SVGAGI (reference sequence). The CDR3 sequence is 13 residues long. The V gene end was trimmed by 6 bases and the J gene end by 3 bases; junction bases not matched to a gene: 3. The DNA of the CDR3 is TGTGCCAGCAGGCGGGAGGGTAACTACGAGCAGTACTTC. As protein: CASRREGNYEQYF.

The CDR3 here is CASSVRLPGLAEPNWGEQYF. CDR3 bases: TGTGCCAGCAGTGTAAGACTCCCGGGACTAGCAGAACCTAATTGGGGTGAGCAGTACTTC. This rearrangement joins TRBV2 to TRBJ2-7; TRBD2 matches 9 bases. Unmatched junction bases numbered 26, after V lost 4 bases and J lost 7 bases. The germline V gene encodes CDR1 SNHLY and CDR2 FYNNEI. CDR3 length: 20 amino acids.

Judged by abundance, this clone is medium-sized. The chain uses TRBV7-9 and TRBJ2-7; TRBD1 might be the D (5 bases). The ends were cut back, 2 bases at V and 3 bases at J, with 11 bases in the middle. The CDR3 is made up of 14 amino acids. CDR1 is SEHNR, CDR2 FQNEAQ, per germline (reference sequence). CDR3: CASSLTQGYYEQYF. CDR3 bases: TGTGCCAGCAGCTTAACCCAGGGATACTACGAGCAGTACTTC.

The chain recombines TRBV7-9 with TRBJ2-7; perhaps TRBD2 as D (5 bases). Germline CDR1 SEHNR, CDR2 FQNEAQ (reference sequence). The CDR3 loop spans 17 amino acids. V was pared by 3 bases and J by 0 bases, with 18 bases between. The CDR3 loop reads CASSFWGSAQSSYEQYF. The CDR3, as DNA: TGTGCCAGCAGCTTTTGGGGTAGCGCCCAGAGCTCCTACGAGCAGTACTTC.